This T cell receptor beta chain was captured in a study of T cells in Graves' hyperthyroidism and ophthalmopathy (dated by TCRdb to between 2018 and 2021). Regarding the study in general: Peripheral blood was collected at initial diagnosis, before any treatment. A discovery cohort of roughly 100 patients, approximately 44 with Graves' ophthalmopathy and approximately 60 with stable Graves' hyperthyroidism, was used to find distinguishing TCR V-J signatures. An independent validation cohort of fewer than 20 hyperthyroidism patients and about 15 patients who later progressed to ophthalmopathy tested prospective prediction of ophthalmopathy. The roughly 100 discovery patients were randomly split 7:3 into training and test sets. The study also compared thyroid tissue and blood T-cell repertoires from roughly six Graves' hyperthyroidism patients. Following sampling, methimazole starting at 30 mg daily was given to hyperthyroidism patients, and high-dose intravenous methylprednisolone was given to ophthalmopathy patients. According to the paper, TCR Vbeta CDR3 sequencing was carried out on 135 peripheral blood samples, which came from 40 to 45 ophthalmopathy, approximately 78 hyperthyroidism and some 17 progressor patients. General study outcomes and caveats: Sample size was not statistically predetermined, and investigators were not blinded to group allocation. Most expanded thyroid clonotypes (frequency above 0.001) were also found in blood, which suggests that blood repertoires may mirror thyroid immune responses. In validation, the model predicted progression to ophthalmopathy with over 65% sensitivity and around 72% specificity, a median of 6.5 months before onset. A 13 V-J signature model separated ophthalmopathy from stable hyperthyroidism, with about 90% sensitivity and 81.08% specificity in cross-validation and 80%/75% in testing.

TCR beta CDR3 regions were amplified from RNA transcripts. For the first round of RT-PCR on the TCR CDR3, the HTBI primer set was used together with the Qiagen OneStep RT-PCR kit. A second multiplex PCR round built the libraries, followed by size selection and purification. Libraries were sequenced paired-end with 100 bp reads on an Illumina HiSeq2000. The paper's processing steps were these. Raw data were processed with SOAPnuke, discarding reads with adapters, uncalled bases, mean Phred below 15, or no exact constant-primer or identifier match. COPE v1.2.5 was used to merge the high-quality paired reads, and each unique nucleotide sequence was defined as a clonotype. MiTCR v1.1 was used to align the clonotypes against IMGT TRBV, TRBD and TRBJ reference segments. Only V-J combinations with frequency above 0.0001, covering about 99% of repertoires, were analysed. The TCS score was defined as the ratio of F50 (clonal expansion) to E x V (chaos), calculated using BLOSUM62-based TCRdist between CDR3 peptides within each V-J. Welch's t-statistics and random forest reduced approximately 520 V-J features to roughly 13, which were used in a naive Bayes classifier (R e1071). TCRdb took the public reads, trimmed them with fastp at Q25, ran MiXCR for clone calling and kept in-frame beta chains. Each CDR3 protein gets just one entry, which takes the most common genes and DNA from the rows behind it. The V and J calls and clone size come from TCRdb's table, not from the authors' own analysis. This sample comprises about 600,000 distinct CDR3 sequences, approximately 16% of them detected only once. The ten largest clones take up about 3.5% of the sample.

This clonotype has ten or more counts. What this receptor recognizes is not known. Per-nucleotide qualities are absent, and no much larger clonotype sits a single base away. Moderately to severely active disease, a Clinical Activity Score of at least 3, a NOSPECS grade of at least 4, and a duration under 3 months were present in ophthalmopathy patients. Any patient with an uncontrolled infection, another autoimmune disease, pregnancy or lactation was excluded. Diagnoses were established on the basis of clinical symptoms, serum thyroxine and TRAb, thyroid ultrasound, and orbital computed tomography. PBMCs were isolated from 7.5 to 10 ml of fresh peripheral blood by Ficoll-Paque density gradient centrifugation. Total RNA was extracted with Trizol reagent, and quality was checked on an Agilent 2100 Bioanalyzer. The sequencing input was blood. The source of this sequence is a woman in her 40s with Graves' ophthalmopathy.

The nucleotide sequence is TGTGCCAGCACCGTACTAGCTCCCGGGGAGCTGTTTTTT. This sequence encodes CASTVLAPGELFF. This chain is built from TRBV2 and TRBJ2-2, with a tentative D gene TRBD2 over 6 matching bases. V loses 7 bases, J loses 6 bases, and the germline ends lie 12 bases apart. As encoded in the germline V gene, CDR1 is SNHLY while CDR2 is FYNNEI. From its cysteine to its phenylalanine, the CDR3 spans 13 amino acids. The read is trimmed to its CDR3 DNA, 39 bases read in frame from base 1. Beyond the CDR3, the reference TRBV2 and TRBJ2-2 genes provide the residues; the full variable domain reads: EPEVTQTPSHQVTQMGQEVILRCVPISNHLYFYWYRQILGQKVEFLVSFYNNEISEKSEIFDDQFSVERPDGSNFTLKIRSTKLEDSAMYFCASTVLAPGELFFGEGSRLTVL.